The next 17 T cell receptor beta chains were all read from a single sample in a study of blood T cell repertoires in COVID-19. TCRdb's copy holds only in-frame clones and misses some; the assay was immunoSEQ multiplex PCR. The sample has under 75,000 clones, less than 75% seen once. Sequencing was carried out using peripheral blood. These receptors originate from a woman in her fifties or sixties with active or convalescent COVID-19.

In this sample, this clone turned up a few times. The V call is TRBV6-6, the J call TRBJ2-7; 10 bases are a match to TRBD2. The V and J ends lost 2 bases and 2 bases, in that order; junction bases with no gene match: 3. CDR1 is MNHNY and CDR2 is SVGAGI in the germline V gene (reference sequence). The CDR3 runs to 15 residues. The CDR3 loop is CASSYGAGGTYEQYF. The CDR3 region has the DNA TGTGCCAGCAGTTACGGAGCGGGAGGGACCTACGAGCAGTACTTC.

The rearrangement joins TRBV28 to TRBJ1-5; 7 bases agree with TRBD1. This CDR3 is built from 13 residues. Per germline, CDR1 MDHEN and CDR2 SYDVKM. V was pared by 7 bases and J by 4 bases, with 4 bases of the junction left unmatched. CDR3 DNA sequence: TGTGCCAGCACGGGACAGCTTAATCAGCCCCAGCATTTT. Residues: CASTGQLNQPQHF.

This clone was observed at least ten times. This chain links TRBV19 with TRBJ1-3, with D possibly matching TRBD1 (6 bases). The CDR3 is made up of 14 amino acids. CDR1 and CDR2 from the germline V gene are LNHDA and SQIVND (reference sequence). The V gene lost 7 bases and the J gene lost 3 bases, with 13 bases spanning the gap. The CDR3 nucleotides read TGTGCCAGTAAGCAGGGGACGGGTGGAAACACCATATATTTT. Translated, it gives CASKQGTGGNTIYF.

The chain uses TRBV11-2 and TRBJ2-2; 7 positions agree with TRBD1. The V gene's germline CDR1 is SGHAT and CDR2 FQNNGV. There are 15 residues in the CDR3. With V trimmed by 4 bases and J by 7 bases, 9 bases remained unmatched. This chain's CDR3 is CASSYYRQGGGELFF. Here the CDR3 DNA reads TGTGCCAGCAGCTATTATCGACAGGGCGGCGGGGAGCTGTTTTTT.

The rearrangement links TRBV2 to TRBJ2-2; D ambiguous. The length of the CDR3 is 14 residues. Germline assignment: CDR1 SNHLY and CDR2 FYNNEI. Trimming cost V 2 bases and J 2 bases, with 6 bases left between them. CDR3 nucleotides: TGTGCCAGCAGTGAATTAGTAAACACCGGGGAGCTGTTTTTT. Its translation: CASSELVNTGELFF.

This clone was seen a single time. The V gene is TRBV5-1, the J gene TRBJ1-1, with a weak D call TRBD1 (6 bases). CDR3 length: 15 amino acids. With 4 bases removed from V and 4 bases from J, the gap between germline ends came to 17 bases. Germline-derived CDR1 and CDR2 are SGHRS and YFSETQ. CDR3 region: CASSAGEVRGTEAFF. The CDR3 nucleotides read TGCGCCAGCAGCGCCGGGGAAGTCAGGGGCACTGAAGCTTTCTTT.

This chain connects TRBV29-1 to TRBJ1-1, with D unresolved. Germline V gene sequence: CDR1 SQVTM, CDR2 ANQGSEA. The CDR3 covers 11 residues. Trimming cost V 8 bases and J 5 bases, with 12 bases left between them. The CDR3 DNA sequence: TGCAGCCCTCAGAGGCCGACTGAAGCTTTCTTT. Its translation is CSPQRPTEAFF.

This clone showed up just a few times. The chain links TRBV19 to TRBJ2-7; a weak D match, TRBD2 (6 bases). The CDR3 contains 15 residues. In germline, CDR1 is LNHDA, CDR2 SQIVND (reference sequence). The germline V and J ends were trimmed by 5 bases and 5 bases, with 19 bases remaining between them. The CDR3 DNA follows: TGTGCCAGTAGTCCCCGACTGAGGGTAGCGGACGAGCAGTACTTC. Translated, it gives CASSPRLRVADEQYF.

This chain uses TRBV10-3 with TRBJ2-7, with TRBD1 as a possible D gene (6 bases). V lost 4 bases and J 2 bases, leaving 6 bases between the germline ends. The germline V gene has CDR1 ENHRY and CDR2 SYGVKD. The CDR3 is made up of 12 amino acids. DNA for the CDR3: TGTGCCATCAGTGCAGGGGCCTACGAGCAGTACTTC. This sequence encodes CAISAGAYEQYF.

V gene TRBV19 combines with J gene TRBJ1-2, with D possibly being TRBD1 (5 bases). The CDR3 length is 14 residues. Germline assignment: CDR1 LNHDA and CDR2 SQIVND (reference sequence). Deletions cut 2 bases from V and 8 bases from J, with 15 bases between. The DNA for the CDR3 is TGTGCCAGTAGTATATCCCGGGGGAGACTCGGCTACACCTTC. Translating it yields CASSISRGRLGYTF. Supplemented by reference TRBV19 and TRBJ1-2, the full variable domain reads DGGITQSPKYLFRKEGQNVTLSCEQNLNHDAMYWYRQDPGQGLRLIYYSQIVNDFQKGDIAEGYSVSREKKESFPLTVTSAQKNPTAFYLCASSISRGRLGYTFGSGTRLTVV.

The chain employs TRBV30 and TRBJ2-5, with 7 bases matching TRBD2. CDR3 length: 15 amino acids. From germline, CDR1 is GTSNPN and CDR2 SVGIG (reference sequence). Germline trimming cut 5 bases from V and 1 base from J; bases unmatched to any gene: 10. The CDR3 DNA is TGTGCCTGGGGCGGGTCTAGCGGCCCCCAAGAGACCCAGTACTTC. Protein product: CAWGGSSGPQETQYF.

This chain uses TRBV19 with TRBJ2-1, with D possibly TRBD2 on 6 matching bases. The CDR3 sequence is 14 residues long. The V gene's germline CDR1 is LNHDA and CDR2 SQIVND (reference sequence). V gave up 1 base and J gave up 2 bases, with 6 bases separating them. The CDR3 region is CASSIAGAYNEQFF. DNA of the CDR3: TGTGCCAGTAGTATAGCGGGAGCCTACAATGAGCAGTTCTTC.

V is TRBV6-6 and J is TRBJ2-7; no reliable D call. The V gene lost 6 bases and the J gene lost 0 bases, with 12 bases spanning the gap. The CDR3 spans 14 residues. Germline CDR1 reads MNHNY; CDR2 reads SVGAGI (reference sequence). The CDR3 sequence: CASSPFGFSYEQYF. CDR3 DNA: TGTGCCAGCAGCCCCTTCGGGTTCTCCTACGAGCAGTACTTC.

V gene TRBV6-1 combines with J gene TRBJ1-2; tentatively, D is TRBD1 (5 bases). Germline CDR1 is MNHNS and CDR2 is SASEGT. The V end was cut by 3 bases, the J end by 2 bases, with 7 bases between. CDR3 length: 13 residues. The CDR3 reads CASSERGNYGYTF. As DNA, the CDR3 is TGTGCCAGCAGTGAGCGGGGGAACTATGGCTACACCTTC.

The chain employs TRBV6-5 and TRBJ1-5; the match to TRBD1 covers 7 bases. The CDR3 runs 14 residues. V gave up 6 bases and J gave up 2 bases; unmatched junction bases: 4. The germline V gene encodes CDR1 MNHEY and CDR2 SVGAGI. CDR3 nucleotides: TGTGCCAGCAGGAATACAGGGGGCAATCAGCCCCAGCATTTT. This sequence encodes CASRNTGGNQPQHF.

This rearrangement joins TRBV2 to TRBJ2-7; D remains ambiguous. CDR3 size: 11 residues. CDR1 SNHLY and CDR2 FYNNEI come from the germline V gene. V lost 7 bases to trimming and J lost 3 bases, with 7 bases between them. The CDR3 spells CASKASYEQYF. As DNA, the CDR3 is TGTGCCAGCAAGGCTAGCTACGAGCAGTACTTC.

This clone was recorded a few times. The V gene is TRBV7-8, the J gene TRBJ2-5; possible D gene TRBD1, 8 bases. V lost 4 bases and J lost 1, with 28 bases in between. CDR3 length: 20 amino acids. Per the germline V gene, CDR1 is SGHVS and CDR2 is FQNEAQ. CDR3 DNA sequence: TGTGCCAGCAGCTACTTATCACCAACGAACAGGGGGGGCGGCCAAGAGACCCAGTACTTC. As protein: CASSYLSPTNRGGGQETQYF.